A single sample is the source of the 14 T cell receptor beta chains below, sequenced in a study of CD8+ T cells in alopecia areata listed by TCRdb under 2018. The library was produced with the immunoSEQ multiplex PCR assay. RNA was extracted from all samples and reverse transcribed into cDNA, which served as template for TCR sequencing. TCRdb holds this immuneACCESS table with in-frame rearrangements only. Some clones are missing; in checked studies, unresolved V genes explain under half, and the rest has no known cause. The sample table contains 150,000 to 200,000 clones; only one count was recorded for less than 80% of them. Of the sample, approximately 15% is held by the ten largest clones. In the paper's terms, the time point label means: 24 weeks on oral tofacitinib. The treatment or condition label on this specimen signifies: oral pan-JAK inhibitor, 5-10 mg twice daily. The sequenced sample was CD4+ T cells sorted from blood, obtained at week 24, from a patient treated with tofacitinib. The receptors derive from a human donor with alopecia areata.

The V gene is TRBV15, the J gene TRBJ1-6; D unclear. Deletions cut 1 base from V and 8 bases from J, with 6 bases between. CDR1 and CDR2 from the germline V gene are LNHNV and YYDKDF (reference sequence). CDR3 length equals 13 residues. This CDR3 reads CATSRAPDSPLHF. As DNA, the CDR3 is TGTGCCACCAGCAGAGCTCCAGATTCACCCCTCCACTTT. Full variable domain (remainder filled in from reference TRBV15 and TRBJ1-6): DAMVIQNPRYQVTQFGKPVTLSCSQTLNHNVMYWYQQKSSQAPKLLFHYYDKDFNNEADTPDNFQSRRPNTSFCFLDIRSPGLGDTAMYLCATSRAPDSPLHFGNGTRLTVT.

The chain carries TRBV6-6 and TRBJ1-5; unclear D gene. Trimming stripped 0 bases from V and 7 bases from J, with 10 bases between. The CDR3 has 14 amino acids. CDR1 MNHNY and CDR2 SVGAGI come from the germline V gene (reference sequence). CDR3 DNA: TGTGCCAGCAGTTACTCGGCGGGGAACCAGCCCCAGCATTTT. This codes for CASSYSAGNQPQHF.

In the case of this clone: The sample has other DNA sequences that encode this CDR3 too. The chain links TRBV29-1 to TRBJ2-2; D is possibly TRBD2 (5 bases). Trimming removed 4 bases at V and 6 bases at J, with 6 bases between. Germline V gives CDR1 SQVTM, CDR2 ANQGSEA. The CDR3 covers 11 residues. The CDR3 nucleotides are TGCAGCGTTGTCGGGGCCGGGGAGCTGTTTTTT. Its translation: CSVVGAGELFF.

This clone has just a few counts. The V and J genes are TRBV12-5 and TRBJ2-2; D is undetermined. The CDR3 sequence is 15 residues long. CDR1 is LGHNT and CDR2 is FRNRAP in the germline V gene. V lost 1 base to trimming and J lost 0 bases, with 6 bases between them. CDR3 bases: TGTGCTAGTGGTTTGGGCACTTCGAACACCGGGGAGCTGTTTTTT. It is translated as CASGLGTSNTGELFF.

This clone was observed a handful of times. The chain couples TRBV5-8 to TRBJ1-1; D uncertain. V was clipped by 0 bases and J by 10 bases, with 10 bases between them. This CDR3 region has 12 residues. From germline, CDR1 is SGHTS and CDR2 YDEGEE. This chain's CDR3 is CASSLVRESAFF. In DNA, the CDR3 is TGTGCCAGCAGCTTGGTACGGGAGTCAGCTTTCTTT.

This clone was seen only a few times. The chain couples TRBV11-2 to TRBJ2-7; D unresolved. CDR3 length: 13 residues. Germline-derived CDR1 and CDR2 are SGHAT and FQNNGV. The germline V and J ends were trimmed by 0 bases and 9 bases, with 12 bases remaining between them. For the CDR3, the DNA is TGTGCCAGCAGCTTAGAACCCGGATCGGCGCAGTACTTC. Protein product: CASSLEPGSAQYF.

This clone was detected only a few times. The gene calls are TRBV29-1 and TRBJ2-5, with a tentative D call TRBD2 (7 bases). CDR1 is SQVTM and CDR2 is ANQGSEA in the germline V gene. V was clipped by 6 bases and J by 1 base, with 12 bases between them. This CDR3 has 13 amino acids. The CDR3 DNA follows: TGCAGCGTATCACGGGGGGCCCAAGAGACCCAGTACTTC. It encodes CSVSRGAQETQYF.

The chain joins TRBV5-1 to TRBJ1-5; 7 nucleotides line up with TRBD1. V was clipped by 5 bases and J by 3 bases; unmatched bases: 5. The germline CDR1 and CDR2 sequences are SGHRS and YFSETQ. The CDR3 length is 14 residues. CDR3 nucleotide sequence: TGCGCCAGCAGTCCAGGGGGATCCAATCAGCCCCAGCATTTT. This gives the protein CASSPGGSNQPQHF.

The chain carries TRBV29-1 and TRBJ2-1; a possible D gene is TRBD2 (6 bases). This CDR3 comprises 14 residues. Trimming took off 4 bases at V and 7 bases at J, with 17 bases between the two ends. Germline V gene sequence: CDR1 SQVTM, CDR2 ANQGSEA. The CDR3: CSVARPFRGNEQFF. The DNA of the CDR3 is TGCAGCGTTGCAAGACCTTTTCGGGGGAATGAGCAGTTCTTC.

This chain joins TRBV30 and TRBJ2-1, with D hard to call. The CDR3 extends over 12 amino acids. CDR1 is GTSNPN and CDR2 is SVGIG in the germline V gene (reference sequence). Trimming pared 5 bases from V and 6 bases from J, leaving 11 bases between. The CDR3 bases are TGTGCCTGGTCAAAGACGTTCAATGAGCAGTTCTTC. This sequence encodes CAWSKTFNEQFF.

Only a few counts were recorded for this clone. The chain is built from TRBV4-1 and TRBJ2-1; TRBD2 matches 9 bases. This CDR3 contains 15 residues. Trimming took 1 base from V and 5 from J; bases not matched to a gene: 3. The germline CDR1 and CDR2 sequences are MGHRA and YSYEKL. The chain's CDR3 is CASSQVASGNNEQFF. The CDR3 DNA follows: TGCGCCAGCAGCCAAGTGGCTAGCGGGAACAATGAGCAGTTCTTC.

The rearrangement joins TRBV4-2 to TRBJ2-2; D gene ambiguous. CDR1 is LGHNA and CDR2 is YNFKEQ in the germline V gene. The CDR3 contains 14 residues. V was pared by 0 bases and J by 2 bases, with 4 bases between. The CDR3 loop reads CASSQDRNTGELFF. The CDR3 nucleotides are TGTGCCAGCAGCCAAGATCGTAACACCGGGGAGCTGTTTTTT.

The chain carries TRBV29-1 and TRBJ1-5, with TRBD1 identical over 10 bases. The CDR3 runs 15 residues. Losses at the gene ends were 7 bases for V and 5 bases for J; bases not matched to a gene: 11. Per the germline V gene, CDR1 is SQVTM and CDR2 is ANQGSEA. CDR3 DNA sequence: TGCAGCGCGTCCCTCGGGACAGGGGTAGATCAGCCCCAGCATTTT. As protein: CSASLGTGVDQPQHF.

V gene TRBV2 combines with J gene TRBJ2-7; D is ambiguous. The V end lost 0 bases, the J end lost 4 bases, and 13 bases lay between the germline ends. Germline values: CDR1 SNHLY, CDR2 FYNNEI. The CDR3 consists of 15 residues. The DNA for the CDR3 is TGTGCCAGCAGTGAAGCGGTGGCGAATTGGTACGAGCAGTACTTC. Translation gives CASSEAVANWYEQYF. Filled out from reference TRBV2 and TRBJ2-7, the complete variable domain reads EPEVTQTPSHQVTQMGQEVILRCVPISNHLYFYWYRQILGQKVEFLVSFYNNEISEKSEIFDDQFSVERPDGSNFTLKIRSTKLEDSAMYFCASSEAVANWYEQYFGPGTRLTVT.